These 18 T cell receptor beta chains share one sample of origin, sequenced in a study of monozygotic twins with inflammatory bowel disease (dated by TCRdb to between 2019 and 2020). The library was generated by 5' RACE. Instrument on record: Illumina HiSeq 2500. The reads underwent TCRdb reprocessing, giving one record for each CDR3 protein sequence and no DNA. The sample has 300,000 to 400,000 distinct CDR3 sequences on record. The ten largest clonotypes hold around 2.6% of the sample. The sequenced sample was blood. These receptors were taken from a human donor with ulcerative colitis or Crohn's disease, or a healthy co-twin of an affected twin (not recorded which).

The CDR3 here is CASSRGQGGNTDTQYF. This chain uses TRBV11-1 with TRBJ2-3; TCRdb's D gene call, TRBD1, goes unchecked for lack of DNA. Germline values: CDR1 SGHAT, CDR2 FQDESV (reference sequence). The CDR3 consists of 16 residues.

V usage is TRBV5-1 and J usage is TRBJ2-1; TCRdb calls TRBD1, which cannot be checked without DNA. From germline, CDR1 is SGHRS and CDR2 YFSETQ. This CDR3 has 14 residues. Here the CDR3 reads CASSLMTGANEQFF. The full variable domain, its missing parts supplied by reference TRBV5-1 and TRBJ2-1, is KAGVTQTPRYLIKTRGQQVTLSCSPISGHRSVSWYQQTPGQGLQFLFEYFSETQRNKGNFPGRFSGRQFSNSRSEMNVSTLELGDSALYLCASSLMTGANEQFFGPGTRLTVL.

V and J are TRBV7-9 and TRBJ2-5. Germline lookup yields CDR1 SEHNR and CDR2 FQNEAQ (reference sequence). CDR3 size: 13 residues. CDR3 protein: CASSLVVPETQYF.

This chain links TRBV5-1 with TRBJ2-7; with no DNA, the TCRdb D assignment of TRBD1 cannot be verified. CDR1 is SGHRS, CDR2 YFSETQ, per germline. The CDR3 totals 15 residues. The CDR3 here is CASSIGHSSSYEQYF.

Here the CDR3 reads CASSFNPDNEQFF. The rearrangement links TRBV7-8 to TRBJ2-1. CDR1 SGHVS and CDR2 FQNEAQ come from the germline V gene. The CDR3 sequence is 13 residues long.

The chain joins TRBV9 to TRBJ2-7; the D gene TCRdb calls, TRBD2, cannot be checked with no DNA. CDR1 and CDR2 (germline): SGDLS, YYNGEE. The CDR3 length is 17 residues. CDR3 residues: CASSVVQRGGPWYEQYF.

The chain is built from TRBV5-1 and TRBJ1-2; there is no DNA to check the TCRdb D call of TRBD1. This CDR3 comprises 16 residues. Germline lookup yields CDR1 SGHRS and CDR2 YFSETQ. CDR3 amino acids: CASSSETGTLNYGYTF. Complete variable domain (other parts from reference TRBV5-1 and TRBJ1-2): KAGVTQTPRYLIKTRGQQVTLSCSPISGHRSVSWYQQTPGQGLQFLFEYFSETQRNKGNFPGRFSGRQFSNSRSEMNVSTLELGDSALYLCASSSETGTLNYGYTFGSGTRLTVV.

The rearrangement links TRBV5-4 to TRBJ1-2; TCRdb outputs TRBD1, but without DNA this stays unchecked. Germline values: CDR1 SGHNT, CDR2 YYREEE (reference sequence). This CDR3 is built from 13 residues. Here the CDR3 reads CASSLGRQNGYTF.

The V gene is TRBV5-1, the J gene TRBJ2-1; the D call from TCRdb, TRBD1, cannot be confirmed without DNA. The CDR3 totals 15 residues. Per the germline V gene, CDR1 is SGHRS and CDR2 is YFSETQ. The CDR3 sequence: CASSLDARGGPEQFF.

This chain joins TRBV7-3 and TRBJ2-1; the D gene TCRdb calls, TRBD1, cannot be checked with no DNA. Per the germline V gene, CDR1 is SGHTA and CDR2 is FQGTGA. This CDR3 contains 16 residues. The CDR3 sequence: CASSLRFGGAANEQFF.

CDR3 loop: CASGPGQISYNEQFF. V usage is TRBV12-5 and J usage is TRBJ2-1; as DNA is missing, the TRBD1 call by TCRdb cannot be tested. The CDR3 totals 15 residues. Per the germline V gene, CDR1 is LGHNT and CDR2 is FRNRAP.

The chain has TRBV14 and TRBJ1-1; TCRdb outputs TRBD1, but without DNA this stays unchecked. This CDR3 contains 15 residues. Germline V gene lookup returns CDR1 SGHDN and CDR2 FVKESK. This chain's CDR3 is CASSQVQGRNTEAFF.

The CDR3 is CASSQVGRGNTEAFF. The J gene is TRBJ1-1, the V gene TRBV4-3; TCRdb picks TRBD1, but there is no DNA to check that call. CDR1 is LGHNA, CDR2 YSLEER, per germline. The CDR3 extends over 15 amino acids.

The chain uses TRBV20-1 and TRBJ2-5. Germline V CDR1 and CDR2: DFQATT, SNEGSKA (reference sequence). This CDR3 comprises 12 residues. The CDR3 loop is CSARDIGETQYF.

This rearrangement joins TRBV7-2 to TRBJ2-5; TCRdb's D call, TRBD1, is unchecked because there is no DNA. The CDR3 sequence is 14 residues long. The germline V gene encodes CDR1 SGHTA and CDR2 FQGNSA. CDR3 loop: CASSLDRGRETQYF.

The J gene is TRBJ1-5, the V gene TRBV20-1; TCRdb proposes TRBD1, but this gene call is untestable without DNA. Per germline, CDR1 DFQATT and CDR2 SNEGSKA (reference sequence). The CDR3 is 15 amino acids. CDR3 residues: CSATTGTGAGQPQHF.

The V and J genes are TRBV10-3 and TRBJ1-5. This CDR3 has 15 residues. CDR1 and CDR2 from the germline V gene are ENHRY and SYGVKD. This CDR3 reads CAISDYGDSNQPQHF.

The rearrangement links TRBV28 to TRBJ2-7; TCRdb proposes TRBD1, but this gene call is untestable without DNA. The CDR3 runs to 14 residues. Germline V gives CDR1 MDHEN, CDR2 SYDVKM. The CDR3 protein is CASLDRSGSYEQYF.